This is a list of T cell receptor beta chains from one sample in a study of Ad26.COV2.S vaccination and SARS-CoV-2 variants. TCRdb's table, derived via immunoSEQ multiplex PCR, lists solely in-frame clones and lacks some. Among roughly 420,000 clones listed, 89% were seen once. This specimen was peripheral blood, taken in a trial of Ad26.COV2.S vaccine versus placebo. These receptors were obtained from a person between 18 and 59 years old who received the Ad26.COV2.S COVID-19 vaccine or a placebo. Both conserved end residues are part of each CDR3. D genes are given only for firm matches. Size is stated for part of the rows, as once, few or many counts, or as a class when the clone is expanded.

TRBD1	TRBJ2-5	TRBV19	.	CASSGTGQETQYF	TGTGCCAGTAGCGGGACAGGGCAAGAGACCCAGTACTTC
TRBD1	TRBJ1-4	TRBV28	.	CASSPTGSDEKLFF	TGTGCCAGCAGTCCGACAGGGTCAGATGAAAAACTGTTTTTT
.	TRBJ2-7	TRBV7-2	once	CASSPTQGRGQYF	TGTGCCAGCAGCCCTACCCAGGGACGGGGGCAGTACTTC
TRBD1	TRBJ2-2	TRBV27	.	CASSLGTGIPSDTGELFF	TGTGCCAGCAGTCTAGGGACAGGGATCCCCTCGGACACCGGGGAGCTGTTTTTT
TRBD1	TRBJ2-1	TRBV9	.	CASSLSGGSYNEQFF	TGTGCCAGCAGCCTCTCAGGGGGCTCCTACAATGAGCAGTTCTTC
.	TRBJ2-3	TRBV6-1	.	CASRQILTDTQYF	TGTGCCAGCAGACAGATCCTCACAGATACGCAGTATTTT
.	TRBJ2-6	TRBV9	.	CASSVHSGRISGANVLTF	TGTGCCAGCAGCGTCCACTCGGGACGGATCTCTGGGGCCAACGTCCTGACTTTC
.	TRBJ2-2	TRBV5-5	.	CASSRDGQNTGELFF	TGTGCCAGCAGTCGTGACGGACAGAACACCGGGGAGCTGTTTTTT
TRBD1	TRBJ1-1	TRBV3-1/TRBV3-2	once	CASIGGQGTTEAFF	TGTGCCAGCATTGGGGGACAGGGGACCACTGAAGCTTTCTTT
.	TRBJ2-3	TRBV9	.	CASSVTGVTDTQYF	TGTGCCAGCAGCGTGACGGGGGTGACAGATACGCAGTATTTT
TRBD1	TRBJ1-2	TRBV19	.	CASSGSGTGPSYGYTF	TGTGCCAGTAGTGGCTCCGGGACAGGGCCATCCTATGGCTACACCTTC
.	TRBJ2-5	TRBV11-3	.	CASSLAETQYF	TGTGCCAGCAGCTTAGCAGAGACCCAGTACTTC
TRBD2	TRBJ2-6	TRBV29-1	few	CSVDPGLAGLSGANVLTF	TGCAGCGTTGACCCGGGACTAGCGGGCCTCTCTGGGGCCAACGTCCTGACTTTC
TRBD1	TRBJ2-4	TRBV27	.	CASSLSGDRPYF	TGTGCCAGCAGTTTATCGGGGGACAGGCCGTACTTC
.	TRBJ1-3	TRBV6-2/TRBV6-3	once	CASSSVLSGNTIYF	TGTGCCAGCAGCTCCGTCCTCTCTGGAAACACCATATATTTT
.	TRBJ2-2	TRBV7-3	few	CASSFASGELFF	TGTGCCAGCAGCTTCGCCTCTGGGGAGCTGTTTTTT
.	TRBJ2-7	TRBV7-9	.	CASGDSYEQYF	TGTGCCAGCGGCGACAGCTACGAGCAGTACTTC
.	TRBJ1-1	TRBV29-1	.	CSVEVMGMNTEAFF	TGCAGCGTTGAAGTTATGGGTATGAACACTGAAGCTTTCTTT
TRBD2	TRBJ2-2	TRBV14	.	CASSQDGLAGPYTGELFF	TGTGCCAGCAGCCAAGATGGACTAGCGGGACCCTACACCGGGGAGCTGTTTTTT
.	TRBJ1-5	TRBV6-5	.	CASRWGLGQPQHF	TGTGCCAGCAGATGGGGGCTGGGTCAGCCCCAGCATTTT
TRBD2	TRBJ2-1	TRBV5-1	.	CASSATPGGRNEQFF	TGCGCCAGCAGCGCTACCCCGGGGGGTAGGAATGAGCAGTTCTTC
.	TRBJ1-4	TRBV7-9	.	CASSFPNNEKLFF	TGTGCCAGCAGCTTCCCTAATAATGAAAAACTGTTTTTT
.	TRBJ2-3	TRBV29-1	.	CSGSTDTQYF	TGCAGCGGAAGCACAGATACGCAGTATTTT
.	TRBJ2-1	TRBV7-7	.	CASSLGPFREDEQFF	TGTGCTAGCAGCTTAGGTCCCTTCCGAGAGGATGAGCAGTTCTTC
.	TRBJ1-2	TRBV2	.	CASNLFANYGYTF	TGTGCCAGCAATTTGTTCGCAAACTATGGCTACACCTTC
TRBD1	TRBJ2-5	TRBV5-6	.	CASSSDPGTEETQYF	TGTGCCAGCAGCTCCGACCCCGGGACAGAAGAGACCCAGTACTTC